This entry lists 8 T cell receptor beta chains sequenced from one sample in a study of regulatory T cells in long-lasting Graves disease. Arm-PCR of CDR3 regions with iRepertoire HTBI primers generated TCR beta libraries. MiXCR, applied by TCRdb to the multiplex PCR reads, yields one record per CDR3 protein. Of 350,000 to 450,000 distinct CDR3 sequences listed, more than 13% are singletons. Time point noted: newly diagnosed GD, antithyroid drugs for less than 3 months. RNA isolated from PBMCs was used to make the TCR library. These same data were also listed under a study on T cells in Graves' hyperthyroidism and ophthalmopathy.

The sequenced sample was peripheral blood mononuclear cells (PBMCs), obtained at new diagnosis, from a patient treated with antithyroid drugs. These receptors came from a woman aged 25 to 39 with Graves disease.

The chain has TRBV6-1 and TRBJ1-1; possible D gene TRBD1, 5 bases. V lost 4 bases to trimming and J lost 10 bases, with 16 bases between them. The CDR3 consists of 13 residues. Germline CDR1 reads MNHNS; CDR2 reads SASEGT. CDR3 residues: CASSAVGESGAFF. The CDR3 region has the DNA TGTGCCAGCAGTGCCGTAGGGGAGTCGGGAGCTTTCTTT.

This clonotype was picked up many times. The V and J genes are TRBV7-8 and TRBJ1-1; a weak D match, TRBD1 (6 bases). The V end lost 5 bases, the J end lost 1 base, and 14 bases lay between the germline ends. The CDR3 extends over 15 amino acids. CDR1 is SGHVS, CDR2 FQNEAQ, per germline. CDR3 amino acids: CASSLGQTQNTEAFF. The CDR3 nucleotides read TGTGCCAGCAGCCTAGGACAGACCCAGAACACTGAAGCTTTCTTT.

This clonotype was recorded a few times. The V call is TRBV11-1, the J call TRBJ2-4; D is unclear. Germline lookup yields CDR1 SGHAT and CDR2 FQDESV (reference sequence). The length of the CDR3 is 14 residues. Trimming cost V 3 bases and J 1 base, with 7 bases left between them. The CDR3 loop is CASSFGVAKNIQYF. The CDR3 DNA follows: TGTGCCAGCAGCTTCGGAGTTGCCAAAAACATTCAGTACTTC.

The chain employs TRBV7-9 and TRBJ1-2; D is undetermined. Looked up from germline, CDR1 is SEHNR and CDR2 is FQNEAQ (reference sequence). The length of the CDR3 is 12 residues. V was shortened by 2 bases and J by 8 bases, with 9 bases between the two germline ends. The CDR3 reads CASSLSRMGYTF. The CDR3 bases are TGTGCCAGCAGCTTATCACGGATGGGCTACACCTTC.

Regarding this clonotype: A much more abundant neighbour one base away suggests this may be a read error. The J gene is TRBJ2-7, the V gene TRBV13, with 13 bases lining up with TRBD2. V shed 5 bases, J shed 5 bases, and the junction held 3 bases outside the gene matches. The germline V gene has CDR1 PRHDT and CDR2 FYEKMQ (reference sequence). This CDR3 is 14 amino acids long. The CDR3 DNA is TGTGCCAGCAGCGGACTAGCGGGAGCACACGAGCAGTACTTC. Residues: CASSGLAGAHEQYF.

The CDR3 sequence: CASSVTLDYGYTF. DNA for the CDR3: TGCGCCAGCAGCGTGACGCTGGACTATGGCTACACCTTC. The chain couples TRBV5-1 to TRBJ1-2; D remains unclear. The germline CDR1 and CDR2 sequences are SGHRS and YFSETQ. The CDR3 length is 13 residues. V was pared by 4 bases and J by 3 bases, with 10 bases between.

This clonotype was seen ten or more times. The chain recombines TRBV2 with TRBJ2-1; tentatively, D is TRBD2 (5 bases). Trimming cost V 2 bases and J 9 bases, with 14 bases left between them. From germline, CDR1 is SNHLY and CDR2 FYNNEI. CDR3 size: 14 residues. DNA for the CDR3: TGTGCCAGCAGTGAATCACCTAGCACCAGTGAGCAGTTCTTC. Encoded protein: CASSESPSTSEQFF.

This clonotype was seen only a few times. V and J are TRBV6-2 or TRBV6-3 and TRBJ2-2; D remains unclear. The germline CDR1 and CDR2 sequences are MNHEY and SVGEGT. V dropped 2 bases and J dropped 3 bases, with 10 bases sitting between them. The CDR3 covers 15 residues. The CDR3 coding sequence is TGTGCCAGCAGTTACGCAGAATTCGACACCGGGGAGCTGTTTTTT. Protein product: CASSYAEFDTGELFF.